This T cell receptor beta chain was retrieved from a study of a mutant IDH1 vaccine in newly diagnosed glioma. Looking at the study overall: Treated patients were about 60% male, roughly 40% female, mean age around 40 years.

The time point was: baseline, week 1 (first vaccination visit). Treatment described: pre-vaccination baseline after standard-of-care therapy. Points from the study as a whole: Vaccine-induced immune responses were detected in 85% to 95% of patients.

Produced via immunoSEQ multiplex PCR; TCRdb's table is partial and in-frame only. This table has 59,000 or so clones, about 90% appearing once. The junction had 11 bases not matched to a gene; V was cut back by 5 bases and J by 6 bases. The germline CDR1 and CDR2 sequences are SGHTA and FQGTGA. This CDR3 region has 15 residues. Concerning this clone: Antigen unknown.

The chain recombines TRBV7-3 with TRBJ2-7; TRBD2 matches 9 bases. The sample here was PBMCs, taken from a glioma patient treated with radiotherapy, temozolomide or both. This clonotype originated in a man in his fifties with glioma. As DNA, the CDR3 is TGTGCCAGCAGCCTCAGGGGCGGGGGGGCGTCCGAGCAGTACTTC. Translation gives CASSLRGGGASEQYF.